The clone carrying this T cell receptor (beta chain) showed up many times. The ends were cut back, 5 bases at V and 3 bases at J, with 22 bases in the middle. There are 17 residues in the CDR3. CDR1 is SGHTA, CDR2 FQGNSA, per germline. TCRdb redid the calling of the 5' RACE reads with MiXCR, one entry per CDR3 protein. The table records about 60,000 distinct CDR3 sequences, 3% to 3.5% of them present only once. The data were taken from a study of neurological immune-mediated disorders. The material sequenced was PBMCs. V usage is TRBV7-2 and J usage is TRBJ1-1; a possible D gene is TRBD1 (6 bases). This clonotype originated in a woman aged 60 to 75 with multiple sclerosis. DNA of the CDR3: TGTGCCAGCAGCACGAGAAGGGGGACACGAGCCTACACTGAAGCTTTCTTT. It yields the protein CASSTRRGTRAYTEAFF.